What follows are 29 T cell receptor beta chains derived from one specimen sequenced in a study of T cell repertoires in ileal Crohn's disease. Method: immunoSEQ multiplex PCR; TCRdb's copy keeps in-frame clones and lacks some. This sample carries about 12,000 clones, more than 80% of them seen once, and the ten largest clones take 17%. Sample time point: neoterminal ileum biopsy at postoperative endoscopy, about 6 months after surgery. Sequenced material: ileal tissue. The receptors come from an adult with Crohn's disease.

This clone was seen a few times. The chain uses TRBV5-4 and TRBJ2-1, with 11 bases matching TRBD2. The CDR3 length is 16 residues. Trimming removed 3 bases from V and 2 bases from J; junction bases left unmatched: 4. Germline V CDR1 and CDR2: SGHNT, YYREEE (reference sequence). The CDR3 here is CASSSQTSGTYNEQFF. Written as DNA, the CDR3 is TGTGCCAGCAGCTCACAGACTAGCGGGACCTACAATGAGCAGTTCTTC.

The sample holds one count of this clone. The chain employs TRBV28 and TRBJ2-1; 11 nucleotides align to TRBD2. Trimming cost V 5 bases and J 9 bases; bases outside gene matches: 9. CDR1 MDHEN and CDR2 SYDVKM come from the germline V gene. The CDR3 consists of 15 residues. The CDR3: CASSIAGGISGEQFF. The CDR3 region has the DNA TGTGCCAGCAGTATAGCGGGGGGGATCTCTGGTGAGCAGTTCTTC.

This clone was seen a few times. This rearrangement joins TRBV2 to TRBJ2-7; perhaps TRBD2 as D (7 bases). This CDR3 is 12 amino acids long. Germline values: CDR1 SNHLY, CDR2 FYNNEI. Trimming took off 6 bases at V and 7 bases at J, with 13 bases between the two ends. CDR3 protein: CASSQQGGEQYF. The CDR3 bases are TGTGCCAGCAGCCAACAGGGAGGGGAGCAGTACTTC.

The rearrangement joins TRBV9 to TRBJ2-7; D is perhaps TRBD2 (6 bases). The V gene's germline CDR1 is SGDLS and CDR2 YYNGEE. V shed 3 bases and J shed 2 bases, with 9 bases lying between them. The CDR3 covers 13 residues. The CDR3 protein is CASSGGGTYEQYF. The CDR3 DNA is TGTGCCAGCAGCGGTGGAGGGACCTACGAGCAGTACTTC.

This chain connects TRBV5-1 to TRBJ1-4; perhaps TRBD1 as D (6 bases). Germline loops: CDR1 SGHRS, CDR2 YFSETQ. Trimming shortened V by 0 bases and J by 8 bases, and 11 bases separated the two germline ends. This CDR3 spans 14 amino acids. The CDR3 sequence: CASSLVGAEEKLFF. The CDR3 DNA follows: TGCGCCAGCAGCTTGGTGGGGGCCGAAGAAAAACTGTTTTTT.

This chain uses TRBV30 with TRBJ1-4; TRBD1 matches 11 bases. CDR3 size: 12 residues. Germline trimming cut 7 bases from V and 7 bases from J; bases unmatched to any gene: 2. The V gene's germline CDR1 is GTSNPN and CDR2 SVGIG (reference sequence). Here the CDR3 DNA reads TGTGCCTATGGGACAGGGGGTGAAAAACTGTTTTTT. Amino acids: CAYGTGGEKLFF. The variable domain in full, with the rest retrieved from reference TRBV30 and TRBJ1-4, is SQTIHQWPATLVQPVGSPLSLECTVEGTSNPNLYWYRQAAGRGLQLLFYSVGIGQISSEVPQNLSASRPQDRQFILSSKKLLLSDSGFYLCAYGTGGEKLFFGSGTQLSVL.

V is TRBV6-4 and J is TRBJ2-3, with 10 nucleotides matching TRBD2. CDR3 length equals 15 residues. The germline V gene has CDR1 MRHNA and CDR2 SNTAGT. The junction had 7 bases not matched to a gene; V was cut back by 4 bases and J by 6 bases. The chain's CDR3 is CASSAEAGGHDTQYF. The CDR3 DNA reads as TGTGCCAGCAGTGCGGAAGCGGGGGGGCATGATACGCAGTATTTT.

The chain is built from TRBV27 and TRBJ1-1, with 9 nucleotides matching TRBD1. With V trimmed by 4 bases and J by 8 bases, 11 bases remained unmatched. Germline assignment: CDR1 MNHEY and CDR2 SMNVEV (reference sequence). The CDR3 covers 15 residues. Here the CDR3 DNA reads TGTGCCAGCAGTTCACCGGGACAGGGAGTGCGGGAAGCTTTCTTT. It specifies CASSSPGQGVREAFF.

This clone has more than one count but fewer than ten. The genes are TRBV9 and TRBJ2-1, with 7 bases matching TRBD2. V was pared by 0 bases and J by 2 bases, with 11 bases of the junction left unmatched. CDR1 and CDR2 (germline): SGDLS, YYNGEE. The CDR3 is 18 residues long. The CDR3 region has the DNA TGTGCCAGCAGCGTAGGGAAGAGTGGGCGGGAGACCTACAATGAGCAGTTCTTC. Translation gives CASSVGKSGRETYNEQFF.

This clone turned up a few times. This chain joins TRBV11-2 and TRBJ2-5; the match to TRBD1 covers 8 bases. V lost 3 bases and J lost 0; bases outside the gene matches: 9. Germline CDR1 reads SGHAT; CDR2 reads FQNNGV. The CDR3 has 17 amino acids. CDR3 nucleotide sequence: TGTGCCAGCAGCTTGCGGACAGGGCTCGGGGACCAAGAGACCCAGTACTTC. The encoded protein is CASSLRTGLGDQETQYF. Full variable domain (remainder filled in from reference TRBV11-2 and TRBJ2-5): EAGVAQSPRYKIIEKRQSVAFWCNPISGHATLYWYQQILGQGPKLLIQFQNNGVVDDSQLPKDRFSAERLKGVDSTLKIQPAKLEDSAVYLCASSLRTGLGDQETQYFGPGTRLLVL.

This chain uses TRBV7-4 with TRBJ1-1; perhaps TRBD1 as D (6 bases). Germline assignment: CDR1 SGHVT and CDR2 SQSDAQ. Trimming cost V 5 bases and J 1 base, with 23 bases left between them. There are 18 residues in the CDR3. CDR3 in amino acids: CASSEDPGTQCKNTEAFF. For the CDR3, the DNA is TGTGCCAGCAGCGAGGATCCCGGGACACAATGTAAGAACACTGAAGCTTTCTTT.

This chain joins TRBV5-6 and TRBJ2-7; 9 positions match TRBD1. The CDR3 totals 15 residues. Germline CDR1 SGHDT, CDR2 YYEEEE. The V and J ends lost 2 bases and 4 bases, in that order; junction bases with no gene match: 7. Written as DNA, the CDR3 is TGTGCCAGCAGCTTTGGGACAGGGCCGCTTTACGAGCAGTACTTC. Its translation: CASSFGTGPLYEQYF. Filled out from reference TRBV5-6 and TRBJ2-7, the complete variable domain reads DAGVTQSPTHLIKTRGQQVTLRCSPKSGHDTVSWYQQALGQGPQFIFQYYEEEERQRGNFPDRFSGHQFPNYSSELNVNALLLGDSALYLCASSFGTGPLYEQYFGPGTRLTVT.

The V call is TRBV18, the J call TRBJ2-7; D might be TRBD2 (6 bases). There are 13 residues in the CDR3. Germline V gene data show CDR1 as KGHSH and CDR2 as LQKENI. With 6 bases removed from V and 0 bases from J, the gap between germline ends came to 9 bases. CDR3 loop: CASSRDGSYEQYF. For the CDR3, the DNA is TGTGCCAGCTCGCGGGACGGCTCCTACGAGCAGTACTTC. The variable domain in full, with the rest retrieved from reference TRBV18 and TRBJ2-7, is NAGVMQNPRHLVRRRGQEARLRCSPMKGHSHVYWYRQLPEEGLKFMVYLQKENIIDESGMPKERFSAEFPKEGPSILRIQQVVRGDSAAYFCASSRDGSYEQYFGPGTRLTVT.

The chain joins TRBV6-7 to TRBJ2-3; D not certain. TRBV6-7 is annotated as an ORF whose role is uncertain. There are 12 residues in the CDR3. The V and J ends lost 6 bases and 6 bases respectively, with 10 bases between them. The CDR3 DNA reads TGTGCCAGCAGCCTACCTAGGGATACGCAGTATTTT. Amino acids: CASSLPRDTQYF.

The rearrangement joins TRBV5-5 to TRBJ1-4; TRBD1 matches 8 bases. The ends lost 4 bases at V and 0 bases at J; junction bases unmatched: 5. The CDR3 covers 16 residues. CDR1 is SGHKS, CDR2 YYEKEE, per germline (reference sequence). CDR3 in amino acids: CASSVTGVTTNEKLFF. For the CDR3, the DNA is TGTGCCAGCAGCGTGACAGGGGTGACAACTAATGAAAAACTGTTTTTT.

The gene calls are TRBV5-1 and TRBJ1-1, with TRBD1 matching 8 bases. The CDR3 runs 15 residues. Trimming removed 2 bases from V and 2 bases from J; junction bases left unmatched: 5. Germline loops: CDR1 SGHRS, CDR2 YFSETQ. CDR3: CASSFRTGYNTEAFF. CDR3 in DNA: TGCGCCAGCAGCTTCAGGACAGGGTACAACACTGAAGCTTTCTTT.

The gene calls are TRBV9 and TRBJ1-3, with 7 bases matching TRBD1. Germline V gene data show CDR1 as SGDLS and CDR2 as YYNGEE. V lost 2 bases and J lost 2; bases outside the gene matches: 4. There are 15 residues in the CDR3. CDR3 residues: CASSVTGLAGNTIYF. CDR3 nucleotides: TGTGCCAGCAGCGTGACAGGGTTGGCTGGAAACACCATATATTTT.

This rearrangement joins TRBV5-1 to TRBJ2-1; D possibly corresponds to TRBD2 (6 bases). The CDR3 spans 13 residues. The germline CDR1 and CDR2 sequences are SGHRS and YFSETQ. The V end was cut by 3 bases, the J end by 3 bases, with 7 bases between. CDR3 amino acids: CASSSGLYNEQFF. The DNA of the CDR3 is TGCGCCAGCAGCTCGGGACTCTACAATGAGCAGTTCTTC.

V is TRBV18 and J is TRBJ2-7; a weak D match, TRBD2 (6 bases). Trimming cost V 3 bases and J 4 bases, with 13 bases left between them. CDR1 is KGHSH, CDR2 LQKENI, per germline. This CDR3 has 14 amino acids. This chain's CDR3 is CASSPGGSLYEQYF. CDR3 bases: TGTGCCAGCTCACCGGGAGGTTCCCTTTACGAGCAGTACTTC.

This clone was observed a few times. The chain couples TRBV2 to TRBJ1-2; D is uncertain. The CDR3 sequence is 15 residues long. In germline, CDR1 is SNHLY, CDR2 FYNNEI. V shed 4 bases and J shed 4 bases, with 16 bases lying between them. CDR3 nucleotide sequence: TGTGCCAGCAGTGCGGCACGCCCCGCGGGCTATGGCTACACCTTC. It yields the protein CASSAARPAGYGYTF. The full variable domain, in which reference TRBV2 and TRBJ1-2 provide the parts outside the CDR3, is EPEVTQTPSHQVTQMGQEVILRCVPISNHLYFYWYRQILGQKVEFLVSFYNNEISEKSEIFDDQFSVERPDGSNFTLKIRSTKLEDSAMYFCASSAARPAGYGYTFGSGTRLTVV.

This clone appeared a single time. V usage is TRBV29-1 and J usage is TRBJ1-1; D remains ambiguous. Germline V gene sequence: CDR1 SQVTM, CDR2 ANQGSEA. This CDR3 is built from 13 residues. Trimming cost V 2 bases and J 5 bases, with 12 bases left between them. The DNA for the CDR3 is TGCAGCGTTGAACCCTCGCCGGGTACTGAAGCTTTCTTT. Translated, it gives CSVEPSPGTEAFF.

The chain has TRBV7-2 and TRBJ2-5; 7 nucleotides line up with TRBD2. V gave up 5 bases and J gave up 4 bases; unmatched junction bases: 7. The CDR3 runs 14 residues. Germline-derived CDR1 and CDR2 are SGHTA and FQGNSA. The CDR3, as DNA: TGTGCCAGCAGCCCAAGCGGGATCGGAGAGACCCAGTACTTC. Protein product: CASSPSGIGETQYF.

The chain links TRBV4-3 to TRBJ2-1; D may be TRBD2 (6 bases). There are 14 residues in the CDR3. Deletions cut 1 base from V and 8 bases from J, with 12 bases between. Per germline, CDR1 LGHNA and CDR2 YSLEER. The CDR3 is CASSQGDRRDEQFF. In nucleotides, the CDR3 is TGCGCCAGCAGCCAAGGAGATAGGAGGGATGAGCAGTTCTTC.

The chain uses TRBV2 and TRBJ1-1; D gene unclear. Germline V CDR1 and CDR2: SNHLY, FYNNEI. Trimming removed 8 bases at V and 3 bases at J, with 13 bases between. The CDR3 has 13 residues. The CDR3 here is CASGRYGDTEAFF. CDR3 sequence (DNA): TGTGCCAGCGGCAGGTATGGCGACACTGAAGCTTTCTTT. Full variable domain (missing parts from reference TRBV2 and TRBJ1-1): EPEVTQTPSHQVTQMGQEVILRCVPISNHLYFYWYRQILGQKVEFLVSFYNNEISEKSEIFDDQFSVERPDGSNFTLKIRSTKLEDSAMYFCASGRYGDTEAFFGQGTRLTVV.

V gene TRBV11-2 combines with J gene TRBJ1-4; 11 bases map to TRBD1. The CDR3 covers 16 residues. The V and J ends lost 5 bases and 7 bases, in that order; junction bases with no gene match: 9. Germline CDR1 SGHAT, CDR2 FQNNGV. CDR3 in amino acids: CASSTWTGGAGEKLFF. The CDR3 DNA reads as TGTGCCAGCAGCACTTGGACAGGGGGCGCCGGTGAAAAACTGTTTTTT.

The rearrangement uses TRBV28 and TRBJ1-4, with 9 bases aligning to TRBD1. J lost 11 bases, V lost 6 bases, and 10 bases had no gene match. Germline assignment: CDR1 MDHEN and CDR2 SYDVKM. This CDR3 region has 14 residues. The CDR3 DNA sequence: TGTGCCAGCAGCTTACAGGGGGCGGTTGGGAAACTGTTTTTT. This gives the protein CASSLQGAVGKLFF. The full variable domain, with the rest looked up from reference TRBV28 and TRBJ1-4, is DVKVTQSSRYLVKRTGEKVFLECVQDMDHENMFWYRQDPGLGLRLIYFSYDVKMKEKGDIPEGYSVSREKKERFSLILESASTNQTSMYLCASSLQGAVGKLFFGSGTQLSVL.

The V and J genes are TRBV11-3 and TRBJ2-1, with a possible D match to TRBD2 (6 bases). The CDR3 is made up of 14 amino acids. The V gene's germline CDR1 is SGHNT and CDR2 YENEEA. Trimming stripped 5 bases from V and 4 bases from J, with 12 bases between. The CDR3 loop is CASSRGGAYNEQFF. The DNA of the CDR3 is TGTGCCAGCAGCCGAGGAGGGGCGTACAATGAGCAGTTCTTC.

This clone has only one observation. The DNA of the CDR3 is TGCGCCAGCAGCCAATTGGTAACAGCTGGGGCCAACGTCCTGACTTTC. This gives the protein CASSQLVTAGANVLTF. The rearrangement uses TRBV4-1 and TRBJ2-6; D call uncertain. The germline V gene encodes CDR1 MGHRA and CDR2 YSYEKL. CDR3 length: 16 residues. V lost 2 bases and J 2 bases, leaving 10 bases between the germline ends.

This chain links TRBV2 with TRBJ1-2, with TRBD1 matching 10 bases. The CDR3 totals 14 residues. The V and J ends lost 6 bases and 3 bases, in that order; junction bases with no gene match: 4. CDR1 is SNHLY, CDR2 FYNNEI, per germline. CDR3 sequence reads: CASSPDRGDYGYTF. For the CDR3, the DNA is TGTGCCAGCAGCCCGGACAGGGGGGACTATGGCTACACCTTC. Complete variable domain (other parts from reference TRBV2 and TRBJ1-2): EPEVTQTPSHQVTQMGQEVILRCVPISNHLYFYWYRQILGQKVEFLVSFYNNEISEKSEIFDDQFSVERPDGSNFTLKIRSTKLEDSAMYFCASSPDRGDYGYTFGSGTRLTVV.